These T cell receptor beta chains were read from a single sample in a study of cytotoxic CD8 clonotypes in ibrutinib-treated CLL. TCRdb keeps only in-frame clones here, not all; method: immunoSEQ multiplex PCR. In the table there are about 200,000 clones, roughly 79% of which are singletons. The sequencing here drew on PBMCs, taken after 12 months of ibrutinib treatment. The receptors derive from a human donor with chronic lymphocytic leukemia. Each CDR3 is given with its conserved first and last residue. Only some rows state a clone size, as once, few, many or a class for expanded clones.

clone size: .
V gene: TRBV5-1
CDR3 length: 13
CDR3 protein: CASSPGASVTQYF

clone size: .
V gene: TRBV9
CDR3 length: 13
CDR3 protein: CASSASGNQPQHF

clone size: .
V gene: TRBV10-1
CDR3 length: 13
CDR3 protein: CASSERQDYGYTF

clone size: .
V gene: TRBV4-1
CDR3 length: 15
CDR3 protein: CASSQGDRGLEKLFF

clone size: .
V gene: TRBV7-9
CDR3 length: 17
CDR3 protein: CASSLGTGAGNNQPQHF

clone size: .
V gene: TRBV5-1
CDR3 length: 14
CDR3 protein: CASSLVSPTYEQYF

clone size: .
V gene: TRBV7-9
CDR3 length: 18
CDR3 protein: CASSLGLAGVRSTDTQYF

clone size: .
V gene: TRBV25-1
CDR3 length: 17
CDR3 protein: CASSEYETGTNTGELFF

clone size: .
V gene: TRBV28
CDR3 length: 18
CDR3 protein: CASSSSDGGLRSNYGYTF

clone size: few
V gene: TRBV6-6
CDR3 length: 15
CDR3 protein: CASSPGTGNNYGYTF

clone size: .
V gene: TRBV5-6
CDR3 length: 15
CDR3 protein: CASSKRGGVVYEQYF

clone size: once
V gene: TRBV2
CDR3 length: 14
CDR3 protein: CASSGGARFYEQYF

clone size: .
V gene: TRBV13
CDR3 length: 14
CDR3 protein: CASSSTAVGTEAFF

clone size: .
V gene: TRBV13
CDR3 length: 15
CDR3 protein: CASSSRQGGGEKLFF

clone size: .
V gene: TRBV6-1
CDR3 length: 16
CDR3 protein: CASSAASSVNYNEQFF

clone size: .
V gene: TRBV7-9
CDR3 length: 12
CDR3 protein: CASSLENYGYTF

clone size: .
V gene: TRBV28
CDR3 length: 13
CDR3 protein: CASSHGQDYGYTF

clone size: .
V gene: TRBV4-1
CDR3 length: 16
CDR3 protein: CASSQDWDSLFHEQFF

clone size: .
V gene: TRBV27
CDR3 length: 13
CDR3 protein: CATRDSQRDEQYF

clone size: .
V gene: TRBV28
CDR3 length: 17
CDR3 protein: CASSSGTLIWGNQPQHF

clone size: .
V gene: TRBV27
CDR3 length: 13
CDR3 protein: CASSYSPNSPLHF

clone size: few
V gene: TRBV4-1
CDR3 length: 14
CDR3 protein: CASSLDQDIYEQYF

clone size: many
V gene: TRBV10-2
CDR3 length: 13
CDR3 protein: CASRGGEYQPQHF

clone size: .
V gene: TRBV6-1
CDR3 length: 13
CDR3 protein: CASSEAGVFGYTF

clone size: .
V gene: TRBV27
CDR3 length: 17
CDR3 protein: CASSSRTGEAGANVLTF

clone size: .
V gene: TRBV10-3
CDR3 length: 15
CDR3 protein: CAISELVGGDYGYTF

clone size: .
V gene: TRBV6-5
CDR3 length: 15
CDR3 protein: CATSRSGGPLNEQFF